The next 32 T cell receptor beta chains were all read from a single sample in a study of T cell repertoires in cytomegalovirus infection. TCRdb redid the calling of the reads with MiXCR, one entry per CDR3 protein. The sample lists 550,000 to 700,000 distinct CDR3 sequences, almost 40% occurring once. Their recognized antigens are unknown. Sequencing was performed on cultured PBMCs, taken from culture after CMV antigen stimulation. Receptors were obtained from a human donor in good health (CMV status not recorded). Some clones in this sample may be carry-over from other donors' samples.

This clonotype has at least ten counts. The chain recombines TRBV6-2 or TRBV6-3 with TRBJ2-7; D gene uncertain. This CDR3 comprises 11 residues. CDR1 is MNHEY and CDR2 is SVGEGT in the germline V gene. The germline V and J ends were trimmed by 7 bases and 3 bases, with 7 bases remaining between them. The CDR3 DNA sequence: TGTGCCAGCACCTCTAGCTACGAGCAGTACTTC. It yields the protein CASTSSYEQYF.

The chain is built from TRBV7-2 and TRBJ2-1, with D possibly being TRBD1 or TRBD2 (5 bases each). CDR1 SGHTA and CDR2 FQGNSA come from the germline V gene. CDR3 length equals 17 residues. The ends were cut back, 1 base at V and 5 bases at J, with 18 bases in the middle. CDR3 residues: CASSLGGLLRGNNEQFF. The DNA of the CDR3 is TGTGCCAGCAGCTTAGGAGGACTCTTGAGGGGAAACAATGAGCAGTTCTTC.

V and J are TRBV7-2 and TRBJ2-7, with D perhaps matching TRBD2 (5 bases). This CDR3 contains 12 residues. V lost 5 bases, J lost 5 bases, and 10 bases lay in between. CDR1 and CDR2 (germline): SGHTA, FQGNSA. The CDR3 coding sequence is TGTGCCAGCAGCCCCACTAGTGACGAGCAGTACTTC. As protein: CASSPTSDEQYF.

The rearrangement links TRBV12-3 or TRBV12-4 to TRBJ1-2; D is unresolved. The CDR3 has 16 amino acids. The V end was cut by 5 bases, the J end by 6 bases, with 22 bases between. The CDR3 sequence is CASSGGWGAGWNGYTF. The CDR3 DNA is TGTGCCAGCAGTGGCGGATGGGGAGCCGGGTGGAATGGCTACACCTTC.

The V call is TRBV12-3 or TRBV12-4, the J call TRBJ2-7; 7 bases agree with TRBD2. The CDR3 is made up of 15 amino acids. Trimming at V came to 6 bases and at J to 0 bases, leaving 8 bases not matched to a gene. The CDR3 region is CASRSGTGSSYEQYF. In nucleotides, the CDR3 is TGTGCCAGCAGAAGCGGGACGGGGAGCTCCTACGAGCAGTACTTC.

This clonotype was counted between two and nine times. The chain links TRBV7-2 to TRBJ1-2, with TRBD1 matching over 7 bases. The CDR3 has 15 amino acids. In germline, CDR1 is SGHTA, CDR2 FQGNSA. V lost 5 bases, J lost 1 base, and 7 bases stayed unmatched. CDR3 loop: CASSDRTGFNYGYTF. CDR3 sequence (DNA): TGTGCCAGCAGCGACCGGACAGGTTTTAACTATGGCTACACCTTC.

The chain joins TRBV6-2 or TRBV6-3 to TRBJ2-3; D is unclear. The CDR3 is 15 amino acids. The ends were cut back, 2 bases at V and 4 bases at J, with 13 bases in the middle. The V gene's germline CDR1 is MNHEY and CDR2 SVGEGT. Here the CDR3 DNA reads TGTGCCAGCAGTTACGCGCGCCCAGCCTCAGATACGCAGTATTTT. This encodes CASSYARPASDTQYF.

The chain employs TRBV7-4 and TRBJ2-7; TRBD1 might be the D (6 bases). CDR1 is SGHVT, CDR2 SQSDAQ, per germline. The CDR3 consists of 16 residues. V dropped 5 bases and J dropped 2 bases, with 19 bases sitting between them. The CDR3 reads CASSAAGAGTPYEQYF. As DNA, the CDR3 is TGTGCCAGCAGCGCGGCAGGGGCAGGGACGCCCTACGAGCAGTACTTC. Looking up the rest from reference TRBV7-4 and TRBJ2-7 gives the full variable domain: GAGVSQSPRYKVAKRGRDVALRCDSISGHVTLYWYRQTLGQGSEVLTYSQSDAQRDKSGRPSGRFSAERPERSVSTLKIQRTEQGDSAVYLCASSAAGAGTPYEQYFGPGTRLTVT.

The V gene is TRBV28, the J gene TRBJ1-3; D gene uncertain. CDR1 is MDHEN, CDR2 SYDVKM, per germline. V shed 6 bases and J shed 0 bases, with 15 bases lying between them. This CDR3 comprises 16 residues. The CDR3 region has the DNA TGTGCCAGCAGCGAAACTCAAAAGAACTCTGGAAACACCATATATTTT. Translating gives CASSETQKNSGNTIYF.

This clonotype showed up many times. CDR3: CASSPVRSNTDTQYF. In DNA, the CDR3 is TGTGCCAGCAGCCCTGTTCGGTCTAACACAGATACGCAGTATTTT. V and J are TRBV7-2 and TRBJ2-3; D not certain. The CDR3 covers 15 residues. Between the trimmed V and J ends, which lost 5 bases and 2 bases, there was a span of 14 bases. Germline loops: CDR1 SGHTA, CDR2 FQGNSA.

This chain uses TRBV19 with TRBJ1-5; maybe TRBD1 (6 bases). The germline V gene encodes CDR1 LNHDA and CDR2 SQIVND (reference sequence). Trimming cost V 4 bases and J 5 bases, with 12 bases left between them. The CDR3 spans 14 residues. CDR3 amino acids: CASSNPGAYQPQHF. The CDR3 DNA is TGTGCCAGTAGTAACCCGGGGGCCTATCAGCCCCAGCATTTT.

This chain uses TRBV7-8 with TRBJ1-5, with D perhaps TRBD1 (5 bases). Between the trimmed V and J ends, which lost 5 bases and 1 base, there was a span of 12 bases. Germline loops: CDR1 SGHVS, CDR2 FQNEAQ. The length of the CDR3 is 15 residues. CDR3 sequence reads: CASSPRRDSNQPQHF. CDR3 sequence (DNA): TGTGCCAGCAGCCCACGCCGGGACAGCAATCAGCCCCAGCATTTT.

The chain couples TRBV7-2 to TRBJ2-7, with 7 positions matching TRBD1. The CDR3 sequence is 15 residues long. The J segment lost 0 bases and the V segment lost 5 bases, leaving 7 bases of the junction unmatched. Germline V gene data show CDR1 as SGHTA and CDR2 as FQGNSA. DNA of the CDR3: TGTGCCAGCAGCCCCGAAGGGGGCCTCTCCTACGAGCAGTACTTC. Its protein is CASSPEGGLSYEQYF.

This chain links TRBV27 with TRBJ1-6; D is undetermined. Germline lookup yields CDR1 MNHEY and CDR2 SMNVEV (reference sequence). CDR3 length: 13 amino acids. V was trimmed by 4 bases and J by 5 bases, leaving 6 bases between them. The CDR3 sequence is CASSWGDNSPLHF. CDR3 nucleotide sequence: TGTGCCAGCAGTTGGGGAGATAATTCACCCCTCCACTTT.

This clonotype was detected a few times. V usage is TRBV7-2 and J usage is TRBJ1-2, with D possibly matching TRBD1 (5 bases). There are 15 residues in the CDR3. Trimming removed 4 bases from V and 7 bases from J, with 19 bases in between. Germline loops: CDR1 SGHTA, CDR2 FQGNSA. The CDR3, as DNA: TGTGCCAGCAGCTCGCAAAATGGGGGGGTTAGTGGCTACACCTTC. Translating it yields CASSSQNGGVSGYTF.

There are a few counts of this clonotype. The V and J genes are TRBV28 and TRBJ2-1, with D tentatively TRBD2 (7 bases). V lost 3 bases to trimming and J lost 9 bases, with 9 bases between them. The CDR3 consists of 12 residues. Germline CDR1 and CDR2: MDHEN and SYDVKM. CDR3 sequence: CASSLAGAEQFF. In DNA, the CDR3 is TGTGCCAGCAGTTTGGCGGGGGCTGAGCAGTTCTTC.

This clonotype showed up many times. The CDR3 DNA reads TGTGCCAGCAGCTTAGGACTAGCGGAGGAGACCCAGTACTTC. Protein product: CASSLGLAEETQYF. V and J are TRBV7-2 and TRBJ2-5; 9 positions match TRBD2. Losses at the gene ends were 1 base for V and 5 bases for J; bases not matched to a gene: 2. In germline, CDR1 is SGHTA, CDR2 FQGNSA. The CDR3 length is 14 residues.

The chain has TRBV10-3 and TRBJ1-1, with 9 nucleotides matching TRBD1. CDR1 and CDR2 (germline): ENHRY, SYGVKD. Trimming cost V 6 bases and J 2 bases; bases outside gene matches: 28. This CDR3 region has 22 residues. DNA for the CDR3: TGTGCCATCAGGGAAGATCCGGCGGGACAGGGTTCGGGGGGACCCCAAAACACTGAAGCTTTCTTT. Its translation is CAIREDPAGQGSGGPQNTEAFF.

The chain is built from TRBV19 and TRBJ1-2; D is unresolved. CDR1 LNHDA and CDR2 SQIVND come from the germline V gene (reference sequence). Trimming left V 6 bases short and J 8 bases short, with 16 bases between. The CDR3 sequence is 13 residues long. The CDR3 sequence: CASSPRGWQGYTF. The CDR3 coding sequence is TGTGCCAGTAGCCCAAGAGGGTGGCAGGGCTACACCTTC.

In regard to this clonotype: A junction end diverges from the germline sequence, so it may reflect a read error. The chain recombines TRBV5-3 with TRBJ2-3; D may be TRBD1 or TRBD2 (6 bases each). TRBV5-3 qualifies as an ORF whose function is uncertain. CDR3 length equals 16 residues. The CDR3 reads CASSLIGGRSGDTQYF. The CDR3 nucleotides read TGTGCCAGCAGCTTAATAGGGGGGAGAAGTGGAGATACGCAGTATTTT.

This clonotype was counted only a few times. V gene TRBV7-8 combines with J gene TRBJ2-2, with 11 bases identical to TRBD2. CDR3 length: 14 amino acids. The germline gives CDR1 SGHVS, CDR2 FQNEAQ. With 7 bases clipped from V and 3 bases from J, the junction kept 1 base outside the gene matches. The CDR3 DNA reads as TGTGCCAGCAAGACTAGCGGGGACACCGGGGAGCTGTTTTTT. As protein: CASKTSGDTGELFF.

This clonotype was picked up many times. The rearrangement uses TRBV7-2 and TRBJ1-2; D might be TRBD1 (5 bases). V was shortened by 3 bases and J by 4 bases, with 12 bases between the two germline ends. This CDR3 contains 14 residues. The germline gives CDR1 SGHTA, CDR2 FQGNSA. CDR3: CASSFHRGSYGYTF. The CDR3 coding sequence is TGTGCCAGCAGCTTCCACCGGGGGTCCTATGGCTACACCTTC. The entire variable domain, with the rest obtained from reference TRBV7-2 and TRBJ1-2, is as follows: GAGVSQSPSNKVTEKGKDVELRCDPISGHTALYWYRQSLGQGLEFLIYFQGNSAPDKSGLPSDRFSAERTGGSVSTLTIQRTQQEDSAVYLCASSFHRGSYGYTFGSGTRLTVV.

This clonotype showed up just a few times. V gene TRBV7-2 combines with J gene TRBJ2-1, with 10 bases lining up with TRBD2. The CDR3 has 14 amino acids. Germline lookup yields CDR1 SGHTA and CDR2 FQGNSA. With V trimmed by 3 bases and J by 7 bases, 3 bases remained unmatched. The CDR3 DNA is TGTGCCAGCAGCTTTACTAGCGGGGTGAATGAGCAGTTCTTC. Encoded protein: CASSFTSGVNEQFF.

The rearrangement uses TRBV27 and TRBJ1-4; 12 bases map to TRBD1. The CDR3 length is 15 residues. From germline, CDR1 is MNHEY and CDR2 SMNVEV (reference sequence). J lost 8 bases, V lost 6 bases, and 7 bases had no gene match. As DNA, the CDR3 is TGTGCCAGCAGGGGACAGGGGGCAGGTCGGGAAAAACTGTTTTTT. Its translation: CASRGQGAGREKLFF.

The CDR3 coding sequence is TGTGCCAGCAGACTGGCCGGGACACCAAGCTCCTACAATGAGCAGTTCTTC. It yields the protein CASRLAGTPSSYNEQFF. The chain uses TRBV7-8 and TRBJ2-1, with D possibly TRBD1 on 6 matching bases. This CDR3 contains 17 residues. Trimming pared 6 bases from V and 0 bases from J, leaving 18 bases between. CDR1 and CDR2 (germline): SGHVS, FQNEAQ.

The rearrangement uses TRBV6-1 and TRBJ2-3; 14 bases map to TRBD2. The CDR3 runs 15 residues. J was trimmed by 6 bases and V by 6 bases; bases with no gene match: 5. Germline loops: CDR1 MNHNS, CDR2 SASEGT. DNA of the CDR3: TGTGCCAGCAGGAGACTAGCGGGGGGGCAGGATACGCAGTATTTT. Its translation: CASRRLAGGQDTQYF.

This clonotype was recorded many times. The chain couples TRBV7-2 to TRBJ2-5, with D uncertain. Germline V lookup: CDR1 SGHTA, CDR2 FQGNSA. Trimming stripped 5 bases from V and 5 bases from J, with 9 bases between. The CDR3 totals 12 residues. The CDR3 nucleotides read TGTGCCAGCAGCCCCCCGGCGGAGACCCAGTACTTC. This gives the protein CASSPPAETQYF. Full variable domain (missing parts from reference TRBV7-2 and TRBJ2-5): GAGVSQSPSNKVTEKGKDVELRCDPISGHTALYWYRQSLGQGLEFLIYFQGNSAPDKSGLPSDRFSAERTGGSVSTLTIQRTQQEDSAVYLCASSPPAETQYFGPGTRLLVL.

This clonotype was counted a few times. The V call is TRBV7-9, the J call TRBJ1-5; a weak D match, TRBD1 (5 bases). Germline values: CDR1 SEHNR, CDR2 FQNEAQ (reference sequence). Trimming stripped 5 bases from V and 6 bases from J, with 20 bases between. This CDR3 region has 16 residues. CDR3 sequence reads: CASSPSDSFVGQPQHF. The CDR3 DNA reads as TGTGCCAGCAGCCCGTCCGACAGTTTTGTAGGTCAGCCCCAGCATTTT.

The chain joins TRBV5-6 to TRBJ1-1; no firm D call. The V gene lost 4 bases and the J gene lost 3 bases, with 25 bases spanning the gap. CDR3 length: 18 amino acids. The germline gives CDR1 SGHDT, CDR2 YYEEEE. CDR3 sequence reads: CASSPGQSIFSRDTEAFF. The CDR3 bases are TGTGCCAGCAGCCCTGGGCAAAGTATATTCTCAAGAGACACTGAAGCTTTCTTT.

This clonotype came up a few times. This chain connects TRBV12-3 or TRBV12-4 to TRBJ1-2; D uncertain. This CDR3 spans 13 amino acids. V was trimmed by 1 base and J by 3 bases, leaving 6 bases between them. The CDR3 loop reads CASSLVGDYGYTF. As DNA, the CDR3 is TGTGCCAGCAGTTTAGTTGGGGACTATGGCTACACCTTC.

The rearrangement uses TRBV7-6 and TRBJ2-5, with TRBD1 identical over 8 bases. The CDR3 runs to 14 residues. V was pared by 5 bases and J by 5 bases, with 7 bases of the junction left unmatched. The germline CDR1 and CDR2 sequences are SGHVS and FNYEAQ. The CDR3 DNA reads TGTGCCAGCAGCCCCAGGGGGCGCGGGGAGACCCAGTACTTC. It yields the protein CASSPRGRGETQYF. The complete variable domain, with remaining parts taken from reference TRBV7-6 and TRBJ2-5, reads GAGVSQSPRYKVTKRGQDVALRCDPISGHVSLYWYRQALGQGPEFLTYFNYEAQQDKSGLPNDRFSAERPEGSISTLTIQRTEQRDSAMYRCASSPRGRGETQYFGPGTRLLVL.

The V gene is TRBV18, the J gene TRBJ2-5; 8 nucleotides match TRBD1. Germline trimming cut 0 bases from V and 5 bases from J; bases unmatched to any gene: 5. CDR3 length: 15 residues. Germline values: CDR1 KGHSH, CDR2 LQKENI. CDR3 sequence: CASSPPTGAAETQYF. The DNA for the CDR3 is TGTGCCAGCTCACCACCGACAGGGGCCGCGGAGACCCAGTACTTC.